Listed below are T cell receptor beta chains from one sample, sequenced in a study of Ad26.COV2.S vaccination and SARS-CoV-2 variants. The table came from immunoSEQ multiplex PCR; TCRdb's copy has only in-frame clones and leaves some out. The sample contains fewer than 400,000 clones, 85% to 90% of which appear only once. Specimen: peripheral blood, collected in a trial of Ad26.COV2.S vaccine versus placebo. The source of these receptors is a person aged 18-65 years who received the Ad26.COV2.S COVID-19 vaccine or a placebo. The CDR3 runs from the conserved cysteine through the conserved F or W. The D gene is left open where the match is weak. Some rows have no size entry. The others give once, few or many, or a class for an expanded clone.

J gene	V gene	clone size	D gene	CDR3 DNA	CDR3 protein
TRBJ2-2	TRBV27	-	-	TGTGCCAGCAGTTTTAGTTTCGGGGAATACACCGGGGAGCTGTTTTTT	CASSFSFGEYTGELFF
TRBJ1-2	TRBV3-1/TRBV3-2	-	TRBD1	TGTGCCAGCAGCCGCCCGGGACAGCCAATGAGCGGTTACACCTTC	CASSRPGQPMSGYTF
TRBJ2-5	TRBV4-3	once	TRBD1	TGCGCCAGCAGCCAAGGGCAGGGGGCCTTAGAGACCCAGTACTTC	CASSQGQGALETQYF
TRBJ2-3	TRBV30	-	TRBD2	TGTGCCTCTACCGGACTAGCGGGCACAGATACGCAGTATTTT	CASTGLAGTDTQYF
TRBJ2-2	TRBV18	-	-	TGTGCCAGCTCCCCCTTAGGGGTTTCGAACACCGGGGAGCTGTTTTTT	CASSPLGVSNTGELFF
TRBJ2-3	TRBV18	-	-	TGTGCCAGCTCACCCAGCACAGATACGCAGTATTTT	CASSPSTDTQYF
TRBJ1-5	TRBV15	few	-	TGTGCCACCAGCAGAGAGTGGGAGCCCCAGCATTTT	CATSREWEPQHF
TRBJ2-3	TRBV21-1	-	-	TGTGCCAGCACCAGGAGGGGGCCCACAGATACGCAGTATTTT	CASTRRGPTDTQYF
TRBJ1-1	TRBV7-3	-	-	TGTGCCAGCAGCCTAGGGGGGATCACTGAAGCTTTCTTT	CASSLGGITEAFF
TRBJ2-3	TRBV18	-	-	TGTGCCAGCTCACGATCAGCGGGTAGCACAGATACGCAGTATTTT	CASSRSAGSTDTQYF
TRBJ2-2	TRBV28	once	TRBD1	TGTGCCAGCAGATTAACCGGGACAGGGGCGGCCGGGGAGCTGTTTTTT	CASRLTGTGAAGELFF
TRBJ2-3	TRBV4-3	-	-	TGCGCCAGCAGCCAAGAATACACTCTTGGCACAGATACGCAGTATTTT	CASSQEYTLGTDTQYF
TRBJ2-2	TRBV10-2	once	TRBD2	TGCGCCAGCAGTGGGGGCGGGGAGCGGGGGGCCTACGGGGAGCTGTTTTTT	CASSGGGERGAYGELFF
TRBJ1-1	TRBV15	-	TRBD1	TGTGCCACCAGCAGGCTAGACAGGGAGAACACTGAAGCTTTCTTT	CATSRLDRENTEAFF
TRBJ2-3	TRBV7-2	-	-	TGTGCCAGCAGCTTAACAGGGCGGACGGGGGTCCCTCAGTTAGATACGCAGTATTTT	CASSLTGRTGVPQLDTQYF
TRBJ1-1	TRBV4-1	-	-	TGCGCCAGCAGCAGGGGCACTGAAGCTTTCTTT	CASSRGTEAFF
TRBJ1-2	TRBV7-6	-	-	TGTGCCAGCAGCTTAGACGCAGGGACCGGGGGAGGCTACACCTTC	CASSLDAGTGGGYTF
TRBJ2-3	TRBV7-9	-	-	TGTGCCGTATTAAGGGAAAGCACAGATACGCAGTATTTT	CAVLRESTDTQYF
TRBJ1-5	TRBV4-3	-	TRBD1	TGCGCCAGCAGCCAAGATGGGACAGGGAGAGGTCAGCCCCAGCATTTT	CASSQDGTGRGQPQHF
TRBJ2-3	TRBV7-3	-	TRBD2	TGTGCCAGCAGCCAACAGAGGACTAGCGGGGTGGCGACGCAGTATTTT	CASSQQRTSGVATQYF
TRBJ1-1	TRBV4-3	-	-	TGCGCCAGCAGCCTGACCCTTCTTCTCACTGAAGCTTTCTTT	CASSLTLLLTEAFF
TRBJ1-1	TRBV11-3	-	TRBD1	TGTGCCAGCAGCCCGCGGACAGGGGCCGACACTGAAGCTTTCTTT	CASSPRTGADTEAFF
TRBJ2-1	TRBV7-6	-	TRBD2	TGTGCCAGCAGCTTAGGGACTAGCGGGAGAAATGAGCAGTTCTTC	CASSLGTSGRNEQFF
TRBJ2-1	TRBV30	-	TRBD2	TGTGCCTGGCAGGGGACTAGCGGGAGGGGATCTTTTAATGAGCAGTTCTTC	CAWQGTSGRGSFNEQFF
TRBJ2-1	TRBV15	-	TRBD1	TGTGCCACCAGGGGCTCTGGGACAGAACATTACAATGAGCAGTTCTTC	CATRGSGTEHYNEQFF
TRBJ1-5	TRBV7-9	-	TRBD1	TGTGCCAGCAGCCCAACGGAGGGGACAGTGGTGGATCAGCCCCAGCATTTT	CASSPTEGTVVDQPQHF
TRBJ2-7	TRBV4-1	few	-	TGCGCCAGCAGCCTCAGGAACACACAGACCTACGAGCAGTACTTC	CASSLRNTQTYEQYF
TRBJ2-1	TRBV5-1	-	TRBD1	TGCGCCAGCAGCAGAACCGGGACAGCCTACAATGAGCAGTTCTTC	CASSRTGTAYNEQFF
TRBJ2-4	TRBV25-1	-	-	TGTGCCAGCAGTGAAAGGAAGGGGCCAAACATTCAGTACTTC	CASSERKGPNIQYF
TRBJ2-7	TRBV7-9	-	-	TGTGCCAGCAGCTTAGCCACCGGTGGGACGGGCGACGAGCAGTACTTC	CASSLATGGTGDEQYF
TRBJ2-5	TRBV9	-	TRBD2	TGTGCCAGCAGCGTAGGGCGCGGGAGCCAAGAGACCCAGTACTTC	CASSVGRGSQETQYF
TRBJ1-2	TRBV7-9	few	-	TGTGCCACCCCAGGGGCAACTAACTATGGCTACACCTTC	CATPGATNYGYTF
TRBJ2-1	TRBV19	-	TRBD2	TGTGCCAGTAGCCCGATATTCGAGGGGACTAGCGGACGCAATGAGCAGTTCTTC	CASSPIFEGTSGRNEQFF
TRBJ2-3	TRBV7-9	-	-	TGTGCCAGCAGCTTGATGGAGGGCCCCACAGATACGCAGTATTTT	CASSLMEGPTDTQYF
TRBJ2-2	TRBV6-2/TRBV6-3	-	-	TGTGCCAGCAGTCCCTTAGGGGCCAACACCGGGGAGCTGTTTTTT	CASSPLGANTGELFF
TRBJ2-3	TRBV7-9	-	-	TGTGCCAGCAGCTTAACAGAGAGGCTAGGTACGCAGTATTTT	CASSLTERLGTQYF
TRBJ2-3	TRBV7-9	-	TRBD2	TGTGCCAGTACTAGCGGTCTTAAGGCAGATACGCAGTATTTT	CASTSGLKADTQYF
TRBJ1-1	TRBV5-6	-	TRBD1	TGTGCCAGCAGCAATTACAGGGGGAACACTGAAGCTTTCTTT	CASSNYRGNTEAFF
TRBJ2-5	TRBV27	-	TRBD2	TGTGCCAGCAGTTTAAACGGGGGGGTTTGGCAAGAGACCCAGTACTTC	CASSLNGGVWQETQYF
TRBJ2-3	TRBV10-3	-	TRBD1	TGTGCCATCAGTGAGTCCTTATGGGACAGCGAAGGCGGTACGCAGTATTTT	CAISESLWDSEGGTQYF
TRBJ1-5	TRBV19	once	-	TGTGCCAGTAGTATTTCTGTGGGGCTAAGCAATCAGCCCCAGCATTTT	CASSISVGLSNQPQHF
TRBJ1-5	TRBV28	-	TRBD1	TGTGCCAGCAGAACGGACAGGGGTCAGCCCCAGCATTTT	CASRTDRGQPQHF
TRBJ1-3	TRBV4-3	once	-	TGCGCCAGCAGCCAAGATTGGGGTACTGGAAACACCATATATTTT	CASSQDWGTGNTIYF
TRBJ2-7	TRBV6-2/TRBV6-3	-	-	TGTGCCAGCAGTTACACACCTTCCTACGAGCAGTACTTC	CASSYTPSYEQYF
TRBJ1-5	TRBV10-3	few	-	TGTGCCATCAGTGACAGGGAAGGAGATCAGCCCCAGCATTTT	CAISDREGDQPQHF
TRBJ1-2	TRBV5-1	-	-	TGCGCCAGCAGCCTAGGACAGTATGGCTACACCTTC	CASSLGQYGYTF
TRBJ2-1	TRBV19	-	-	TGTGCCAGTAGAGGAGTCAACAATGAGCAGTTCTTC	CASRGVNNEQFF
TRBJ1-2	TRBV29-1	once	-	TGCAGCGTTGGAGGGATAATGGGCTATGGCTACACCTTC	CSVGGIMGYGYTF
TRBJ2-2	TRBV7-3	-	-	TGTGCCAGCAGCTTAACGGTGGGCACCGGGGAGCTGTTTTTT	CASSLTVGTGELFF
TRBJ1-2	TRBV9	-	-	TGTGCCAGCAGCGTAGCTAGTATGCCAGACTATGGCTACACCTTC	CASSVASMPDYGYTF
TRBJ2-7	TRBV29-1	-	TRBD1	TGCAGCGTTGTACGGGACAGCTACGAGCAGTACTTC	CSVVRDSYEQYF
TRBJ1-5	TRBV7-8	-	-	TGTGCCAGCAGCCCGGAGGTTTCCAATCAGCCCCAGCATTTT	CASSPEVSNQPQHF
TRBJ2-7	TRBV5-4	-	TRBD1	TGTGCCAGCAGCCCGCTCGGACAGGGAGAGGGCTCCTACGAGCAGTACTTC	CASSPLGQGEGSYEQYF
TRBJ1-1	TRBV25-1	-	-	TGTGCCAGCAGTGAGACAGTTCACCGGGACACTGAAGCTTTCTTT	CASSETVHRDTEAFF
TRBJ1-5	TRBV5-8	-	TRBD1	TGTGCCAGCAGCTTGGTAACAGGGGGAAGGGTGTTCGGCAATCAGCCCCAGCATTTT	CASSLVTGGRVFGNQPQHF
TRBJ2-5	TRBV7-8	-	TRBD1	TGTGCCAGCAGCCCAGGGACAGACTCTTATAGGACCCAGTACTTC	CASSPGTDSYRTQYF
TRBJ1-2	TRBV5-1	-	-	TGCGCCAGCAGCTTGGGGGTCCCCCTGGGATACGGCTATGGCTACACCTTC	CASSLGVPLGYGYGYTF
TRBJ2-3	TRBV15	few	-	TGTGCCACCGCTGTTTCTAGCACAGATACGCAGTATTTT	CATAVSSTDTQYF
TRBJ1-5	TRBV13	-	-	TGTGCCAGCAGCGTGGGGGTTCAGCCCCAGCATTTT	CASSVGVQPQHF